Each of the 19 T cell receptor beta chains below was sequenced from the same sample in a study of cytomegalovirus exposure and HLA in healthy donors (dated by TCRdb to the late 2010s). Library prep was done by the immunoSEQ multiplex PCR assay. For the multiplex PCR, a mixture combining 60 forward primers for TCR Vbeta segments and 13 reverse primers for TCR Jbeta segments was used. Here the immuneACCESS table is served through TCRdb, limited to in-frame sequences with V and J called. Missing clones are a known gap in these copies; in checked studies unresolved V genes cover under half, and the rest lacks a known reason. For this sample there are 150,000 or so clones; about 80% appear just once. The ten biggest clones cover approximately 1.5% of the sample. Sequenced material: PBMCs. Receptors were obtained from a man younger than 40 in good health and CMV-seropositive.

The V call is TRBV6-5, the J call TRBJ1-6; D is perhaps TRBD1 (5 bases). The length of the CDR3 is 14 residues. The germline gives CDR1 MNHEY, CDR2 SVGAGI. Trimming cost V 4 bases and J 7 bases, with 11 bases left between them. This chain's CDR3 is CASSLGGLNSPLHF. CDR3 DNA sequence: TGTGCCAGCAGTTTGGGGGGGTTAAATTCACCCCTCCACTTT.

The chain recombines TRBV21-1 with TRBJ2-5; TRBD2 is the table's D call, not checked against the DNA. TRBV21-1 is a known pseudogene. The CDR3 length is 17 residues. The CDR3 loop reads CASSKERASGRMETQYF. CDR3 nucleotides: TGTGCCAGCAGCAAAGAGAGGGCTAGCGGGAGAATGGAGACCCAGTACTTC.

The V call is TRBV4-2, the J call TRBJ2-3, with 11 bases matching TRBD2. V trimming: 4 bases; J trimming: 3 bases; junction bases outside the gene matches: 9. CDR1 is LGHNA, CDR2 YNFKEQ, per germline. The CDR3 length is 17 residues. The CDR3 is CASSLLAGGDPTDTQYF. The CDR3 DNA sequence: TGTGCCAGCAGCCTATTAGCGGGGGGGGACCCAACAGATACGCAGTATTTT.

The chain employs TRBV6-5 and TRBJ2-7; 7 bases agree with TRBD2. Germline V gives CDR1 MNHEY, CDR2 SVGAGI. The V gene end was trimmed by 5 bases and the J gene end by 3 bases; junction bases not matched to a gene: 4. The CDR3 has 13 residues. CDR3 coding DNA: TGTGCCAGCAGTCCCTGGGAGGGCTACGAGCAGTACTTC. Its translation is CASSPWEGYEQYF.

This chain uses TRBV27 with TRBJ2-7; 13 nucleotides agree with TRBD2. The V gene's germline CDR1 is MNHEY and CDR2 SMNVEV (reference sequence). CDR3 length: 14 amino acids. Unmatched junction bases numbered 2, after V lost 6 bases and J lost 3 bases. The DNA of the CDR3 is TGTGCCAGCAGACTAGCGGGGGGGATCTACGAGCAGTACTTC. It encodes CASRLAGGIYEQYF.

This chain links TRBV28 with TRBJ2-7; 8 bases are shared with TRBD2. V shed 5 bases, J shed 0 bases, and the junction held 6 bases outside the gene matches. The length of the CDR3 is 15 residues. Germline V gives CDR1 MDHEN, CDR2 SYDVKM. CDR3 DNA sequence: TGTGCCAGCAGTCTGGAGCGGGGGAGCTCCTACGAGCAGTACTTC. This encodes CASSLERGSSYEQYF.

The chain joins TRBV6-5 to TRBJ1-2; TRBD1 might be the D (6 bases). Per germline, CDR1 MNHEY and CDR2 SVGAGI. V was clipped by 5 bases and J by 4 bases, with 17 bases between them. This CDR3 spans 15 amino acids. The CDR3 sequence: CASSVITGTPYGYTF. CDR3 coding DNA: TGTGCCAGCAGTGTAATAACCGGGACACCCTATGGCTACACCTTC.

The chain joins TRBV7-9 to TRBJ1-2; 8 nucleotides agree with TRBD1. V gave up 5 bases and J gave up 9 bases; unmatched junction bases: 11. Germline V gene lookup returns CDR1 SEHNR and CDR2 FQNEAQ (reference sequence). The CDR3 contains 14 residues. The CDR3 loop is CASSRSGQGFRYTF. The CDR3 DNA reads TGTGCCAGCAGCAGATCAGGACAGGGTTTTCGCTACACCTTC.

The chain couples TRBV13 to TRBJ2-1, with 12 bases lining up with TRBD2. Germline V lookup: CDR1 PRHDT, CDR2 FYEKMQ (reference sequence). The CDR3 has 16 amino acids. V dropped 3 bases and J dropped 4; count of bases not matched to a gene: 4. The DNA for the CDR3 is TGTGCCAGCAGCTTGCCCGGGACTAGCGGGTACAATGAGCAGTTCTTC. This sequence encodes CASSLPGTSGYNEQFF.

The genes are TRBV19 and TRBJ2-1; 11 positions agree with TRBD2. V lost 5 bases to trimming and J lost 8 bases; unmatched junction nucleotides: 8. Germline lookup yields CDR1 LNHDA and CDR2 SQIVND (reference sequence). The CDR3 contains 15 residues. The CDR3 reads CASSSLAGVIHEQFF. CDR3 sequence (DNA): TGTGCCAGTAGTTCACTAGCGGGAGTTATCCATGAGCAGTTCTTC.

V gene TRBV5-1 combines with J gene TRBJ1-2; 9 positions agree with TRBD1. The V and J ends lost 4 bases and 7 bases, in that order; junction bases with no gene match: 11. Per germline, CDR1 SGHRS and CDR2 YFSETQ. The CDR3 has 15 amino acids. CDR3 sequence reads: CASSKGQGNFGGYTF. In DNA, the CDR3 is TGCGCCAGCAGCAAAGGACAGGGGAATTTCGGTGGCTACACCTTC.

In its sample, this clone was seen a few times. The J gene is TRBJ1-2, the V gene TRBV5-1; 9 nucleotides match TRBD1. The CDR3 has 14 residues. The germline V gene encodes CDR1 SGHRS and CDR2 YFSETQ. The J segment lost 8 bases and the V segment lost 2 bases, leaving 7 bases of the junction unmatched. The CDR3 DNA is TGCGCCAGCAGCTTCGGGGGACAGGGAGGCGGCTACACCTTC. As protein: CASSFGGQGGGYTF.

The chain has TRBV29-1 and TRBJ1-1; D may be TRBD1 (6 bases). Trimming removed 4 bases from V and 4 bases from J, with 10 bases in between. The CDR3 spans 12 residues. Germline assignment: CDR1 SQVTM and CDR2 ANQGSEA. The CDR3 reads CSVGEGGTEAFF. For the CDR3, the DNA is TGCAGCGTTGGAGAAGGGGGCACTGAAGCTTTCTTT.

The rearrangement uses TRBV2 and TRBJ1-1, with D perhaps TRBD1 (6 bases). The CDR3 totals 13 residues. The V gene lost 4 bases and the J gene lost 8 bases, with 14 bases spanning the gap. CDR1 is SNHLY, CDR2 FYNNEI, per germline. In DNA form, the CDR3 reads TGTGCCAGCAGTGCTTATACAGGGCAGGAAGCTTTCTTT. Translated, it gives CASSAYTGQEAFF. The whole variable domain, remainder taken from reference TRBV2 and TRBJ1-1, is EPEVTQTPSHQVTQMGQEVILRCVPISNHLYFYWYRQILGQKVEFLVSFYNNEISEKSEIFDDQFSVERPDGSNFTLKIRSTKLEDSAMYFCASSAYTGQEAFFGQGTRLTVV.

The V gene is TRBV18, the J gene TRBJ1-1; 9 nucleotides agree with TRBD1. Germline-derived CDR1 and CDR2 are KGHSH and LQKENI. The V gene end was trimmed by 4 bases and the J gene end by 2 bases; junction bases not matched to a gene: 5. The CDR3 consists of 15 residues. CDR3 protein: CASSRKTGGNTEAFF. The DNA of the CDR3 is TGTGCCAGCTCACGAAAGACAGGGGGAAACACTGAAGCTTTCTTT.

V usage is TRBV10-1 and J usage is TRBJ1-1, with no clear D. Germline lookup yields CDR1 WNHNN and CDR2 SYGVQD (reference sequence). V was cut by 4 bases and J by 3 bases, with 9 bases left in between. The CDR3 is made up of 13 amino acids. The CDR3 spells CASSVSSYTEAFF. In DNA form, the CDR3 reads TGCGCCAGCAGTGTCTCAAGCTACACTGAAGCTTTCTTT.

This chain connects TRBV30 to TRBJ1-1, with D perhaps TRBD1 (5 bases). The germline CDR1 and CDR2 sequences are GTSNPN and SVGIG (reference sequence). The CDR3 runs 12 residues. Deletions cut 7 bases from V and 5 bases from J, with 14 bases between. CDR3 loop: CASKPGRTEAFF. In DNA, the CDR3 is TGTGCCTCAAAGCCAGGGAGGACTGAAGCTTTCTTT.

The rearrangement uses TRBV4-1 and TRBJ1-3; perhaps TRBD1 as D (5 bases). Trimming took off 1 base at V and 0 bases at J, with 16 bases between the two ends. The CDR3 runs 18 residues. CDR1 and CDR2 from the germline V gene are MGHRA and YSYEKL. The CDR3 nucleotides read TGCGCCAGCAGCCAAGGTGTCAGGGTGACCCCCTCTGGAAACACCATATATTTT. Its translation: CASSQGVRVTPSGNTIYF.

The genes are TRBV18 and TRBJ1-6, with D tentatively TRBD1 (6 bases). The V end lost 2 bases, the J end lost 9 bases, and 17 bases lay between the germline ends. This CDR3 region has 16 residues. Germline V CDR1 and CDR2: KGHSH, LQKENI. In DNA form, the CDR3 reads TGTGCCAGCTCACCAGGGACGACAGGTCGAGCTTCACCCCTCCACTTT. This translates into CASSPGTTGRASPLHF. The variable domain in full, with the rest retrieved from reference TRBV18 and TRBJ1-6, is NAGVMQNPRHLVRRRGQEARLRCSPMKGHSHVYWYRQLPEEGLKFMVYLQKENIIDESGMPKERFSAEFPKEGPSILRIQQVVRGDSAAYFCASSPGTTGRASPLHFGNGTRLTVT.